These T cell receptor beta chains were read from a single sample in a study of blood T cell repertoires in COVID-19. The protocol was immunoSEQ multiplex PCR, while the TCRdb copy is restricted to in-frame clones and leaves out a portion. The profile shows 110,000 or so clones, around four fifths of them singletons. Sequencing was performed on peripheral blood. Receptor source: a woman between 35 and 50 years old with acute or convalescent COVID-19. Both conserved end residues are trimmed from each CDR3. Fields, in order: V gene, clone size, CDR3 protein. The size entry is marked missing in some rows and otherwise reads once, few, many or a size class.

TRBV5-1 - ASSPDSYQPQH
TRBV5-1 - ASSLEGNSPLH
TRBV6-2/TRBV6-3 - ASSWGQGRTEAF
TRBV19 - ASSMNLLGTANTEAF
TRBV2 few ATKANRDSPLH
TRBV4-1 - ASSLGTGQGIQY
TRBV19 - ASTFSSYNSPLH
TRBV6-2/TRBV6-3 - ASSYNPSGGIYEQY
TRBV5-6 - ASSSSWEGHYEQY
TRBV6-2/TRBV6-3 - ASSINRDIGSGNQPQH
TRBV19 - ASSIVRGQGGTGELF
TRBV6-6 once ASIAGGTDTQY
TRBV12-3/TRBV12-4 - ASSFAGPHEQY
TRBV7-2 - ASSLGAGRARLNQPQH
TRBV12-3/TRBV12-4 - ASSWGVGSEAF
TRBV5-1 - ASSLFSGARSSYNEQF
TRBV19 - ASSIDVDRGGSPLH
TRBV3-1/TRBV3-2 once ASSRFESNEQY
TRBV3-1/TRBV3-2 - ASSQRRDRSNEKLF
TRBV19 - ASTGEGRGRRETQY
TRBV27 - ASSFSKAGETEAF
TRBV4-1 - ASSQDGTYKGADTQY
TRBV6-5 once ASRKRTEAF
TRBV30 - AWSQFQETQY
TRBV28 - ASSPEVSRGYT
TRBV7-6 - ASSLGLPDSGSSYEQY
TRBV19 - ASSMDRTYGYT
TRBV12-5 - ASGLSSGGFSSYNEQF
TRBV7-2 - ASSSSIAGVYEQY
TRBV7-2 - ASSPTRDEQY
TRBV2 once ASSGTGYQPQH
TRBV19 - ASSDRSGSPLH
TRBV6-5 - ASSWQGKGYEQY
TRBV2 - AGGTDEKLF
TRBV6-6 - ASSYQGTRNTEAF
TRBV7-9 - ASGIRGGLNEQF
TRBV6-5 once ASRPGGGNQPQH
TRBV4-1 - ASSQDRRSTNYGYT
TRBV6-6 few ASSMMTGMNTEAF
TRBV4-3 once ASSQLAGVAYEQY
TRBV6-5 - ASSIRQSSGNTIY
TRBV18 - ASSPQPSTDTQY
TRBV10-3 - AIRETGTNYGYT
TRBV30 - AWSQGVEQY
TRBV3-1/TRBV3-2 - ASSVTNSGRYSSYNEQF
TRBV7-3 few ASSPSGGEKLF
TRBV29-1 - SAVRSANEKLF
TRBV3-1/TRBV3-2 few ASSQGRDPEAF
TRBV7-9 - ASSLGTGTANLAKNIQY
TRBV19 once ASSNGEGFEQY
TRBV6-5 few ASNGELNTEAF
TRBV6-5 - ASGSTNYGYT
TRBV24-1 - ATSESGGPSYNEQF
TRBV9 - ASSVGQGLGVQF